The 30 T cell receptor beta chains listed next were all sequenced from one sample in a study of graft-versus-host responses after intestinal transplantation. Data came from immunoSEQ multiplex PCR; TCRdb stores just in-frame clones and leaves some out. In the table there are 45,000 to 50,000 clones, 80% to 95% of which are singletons. These receptors have no identified antigens. Sequences were derived from unstimulated CD4+ T cells sorted from spleen or lymph node cells, sampled before transplant. All receptors derive from a human donor who was the organ donor for an intestinal transplant.

The chain recombines TRBV5-6 with TRBJ2-7, with a tentative D call TRBD2 (7 bases). With 5 bases removed from V and 4 bases from J, the gap between germline ends came to 13 bases. This CDR3 contains 13 residues. The V gene's germline CDR1 is SGHDT and CDR2 YYEEEE. CDR3 DNA sequence: TGTGCCAGCAGGCAGGGAGGGGGGTACGAGCAGTACTTC. This sequence encodes CASRQGGGYEQYF.

As concerns this clone: Other DNA variants within this sample encode the same CDR3. The V and J genes are TRBV28 and TRBJ2-1, with TRBD2 identical over 11 bases. CDR3 length: 15 residues. In germline, CDR1 is MDHEN, CDR2 SYDVKM. The ends lost 4 bases at V and 7 bases at J; junction bases unmatched: 6. In nucleotides, the CDR3 is TGTGCCAGCAGTTCCCTAGCGGGAGGCGGAAATGAGCAGTTCTTC. Its protein is CASSSLAGGGNEQFF.

The J gene is TRBJ2-3, the V gene TRBV7-2; 11 positions agree with TRBD2. Germline V gene data show CDR1 as SGHTA and CDR2 as FQGNSA. The CDR3 covers 17 residues. V lost 2 bases, J lost 1 base, and 5 bases stayed unmatched. Here the CDR3 DNA reads TGTGCCAGCAGCTTAAAAGGGACTAGCGGAGGCACAGATACGCAGTATTTT. Translated: CASSLKGTSGGTDTQYF.

The rearrangement joins TRBV7-9 to TRBJ2-2; D gene unclear. V was cut by 6 bases and J by 3 bases, with 5 bases left in between. Germline loops: CDR1 SEHNR, CDR2 FQNEAQ (reference sequence). CDR3 size: 12 residues. The CDR3 sequence: CASRPYTGELFF. CDR3 nucleotide sequence: TGTGCCAGCAGACCCTACACCGGGGAGCTGTTTTTT. Using reference TRBV7-9 and TRBJ2-2 for the parts outside the CDR3, the full variable domain is DTGVSQNPRHKITKRGQNVTFRCDPISEHNRLYWYRQTLGQGPEFLTYFQNEAQLEKSRLLSDRFSAERPKGSFSTLEIQRTEQGDSAMYLCASRPYTGELFFGEGSRLTVL.

V usage is TRBV28 and J usage is TRBJ2-2; D is possibly TRBD1 (10 bases). In germline, CDR1 is MDHEN, CDR2 SYDVKM. Trimming removed 1 base at V and 5 bases at J, with 17 bases between. The CDR3 contains 17 residues. CDR3 nucleotide sequence: TGTGCCAGCAGTTTATCGCTAGCGGGACAGGGGACCGGGGAGCTGTTTTTT. Its translation is CASSLSLAGQGTGELFF.

The V call is TRBV27, the J call TRBJ2-5, with 7 bases identical to TRBD1. CDR1 and CDR2 (germline): MNHEY, SMNVEV (reference sequence). The CDR3 covers 14 residues. J was trimmed by 5 bases and V by 6 bases; bases with no gene match: 9. The CDR3 sequence: CASRLRQGMETQYF. DNA for the CDR3: TGTGCCAGCAGGCTCAGACAGGGAATGGAGACCCAGTACTTC.

This clone was observed a single time. CDR3: CASRPQGRTHYGYTF. In nucleotides, the CDR3 is TGTGCCAGCAGGCCTCAGGGCCGAACACACTATGGCTACACCTTC. The chain couples TRBV6-1 to TRBJ1-2; a possible D gene is TRBD1 (5 bases). The CDR3 has 15 amino acids. V was shortened by 6 bases and J by 3 bases, with 17 bases between the two germline ends. Germline values: CDR1 MNHNS, CDR2 SASEGT.

The rearrangement uses TRBV6-6 and TRBJ2-7, with D unclear. From germline, CDR1 is MNHNY and CDR2 SVGAGI (reference sequence). This CDR3 comprises 14 residues. V was cut by 1 base and J by 2 bases, with 9 bases left in between. CDR3 sequence reads: CASSYFPQTYEQYF. CDR3 nucleotide sequence: TGTGCCAGCAGTTACTTCCCACAAACCTACGAGCAGTACTTC.

The chain links TRBV4-2 to TRBJ2-1; 8 bases map to TRBD2. From germline, CDR1 is LGHNA and CDR2 YNFKEQ. This CDR3 comprises 15 residues. Trimming cost V 4 bases and J 2 bases; bases outside gene matches: 4. Here the CDR3 DNA reads TGTGCCAGCAGCCCGGGACTAGAAACCTACAATGAGCAGTTCTTC. Its translation: CASSPGLETYNEQFF.

The chain couples TRBV28 to TRBJ1-1; D is possibly TRBD1 (6 bases). This CDR3 comprises 14 residues. CDR1 is MDHEN, CDR2 SYDVKM, per germline. V gave up 4 bases and J gave up 4 bases, with 13 bases separating them. The CDR3 sequence is CASSSSGVSTEAFF. CDR3 bases: TGTGCCAGCAGTTCTTCAGGGGTGAGCACTGAAGCTTTCTTT.

V gene TRBV30 combines with J gene TRBJ1-6; D is unresolved. V lost 3 bases, J lost 0 bases, and 6 bases lay in between. The CDR3 length is 14 residues. Germline CDR1 GTSNPN, CDR2 SVGIG (reference sequence). The CDR3 DNA is TGTGCCTGGAGACCGAGCTCCTATAATTCACCCCTCCACTTT. Residues: CAWRPSSYNSPLHF.

Details on this clone: This same CDR3 is encoded by further DNA sequences in the sample. The chain is built from TRBV28 and TRBJ2-2, with D uncertain. This CDR3 region has 15 residues. V shed 3 bases and J shed 5 bases, with 13 bases lying between them. CDR1 and CDR2 from the germline V gene are MDHEN and SYDVKM. CDR3 nucleotides: TGTGCCAGCAGTTTCGTCTTGGGTGGAACCGGGGAGCTGTTTTTT. Protein: CASSFVLGGTGELFF. The full variable domain, rest sourced from reference TRBV28 and TRBJ2-2, is DVKVTQSSRYLVKRTGEKVFLECVQDMDHENMFWYRQDPGLGLRLIYFSYDVKMKEKGDIPEGYSVSREKKERFSLILESASTNQTSMYLCASSFVLGGTGELFFGEGSRLTVL.

This chain links TRBV19 with TRBJ2-2, with a weak D call TRBD2 (5 bases). There are 16 residues in the CDR3. Trimming removed 6 bases from V and 0 bases from J, with 14 bases in between. Germline V gene sequence: CDR1 LNHDA, CDR2 SQIVND (reference sequence). The CDR3, as DNA: TGTGCCAGTAGCCGGGCGGGCTCCGCGAACACCGGGGAGCTGTTTTTT. Amino acid sequence: CASSRAGSANTGELFF.

The chain couples TRBV2 to TRBJ2-7; D is unresolved. The length of the CDR3 is 11 residues. Germline-derived CDR1 and CDR2 are SNHLY and FYNNEI. V was pared by 0 bases and J by 4 bases, with 1 base between. CDR3 sequence reads: CASSEAYEQYF. Here the CDR3 DNA reads TGTGCCAGCAGTGAAGCGTACGAGCAGTACTTC.

Notes on this clone: Other DNA variants within this sample encode the same CDR3. The chain links TRBV5-6 to TRBJ1-2; 8 nucleotides line up with TRBD1. The length of the CDR3 is 15 residues. V shed 4 bases and J 5 bases; nucleotides not matched to a gene: 10. Germline V gives CDR1 SGHDT, CDR2 YYEEEE. This CDR3 is CASSLDRGIGYGYTF. As DNA, the CDR3 is TGTGCCAGCAGCCTAGACAGGGGAATCGGATATGGCTACACCTTC. The complete variable domain, with remaining parts taken from reference TRBV5-6 and TRBJ1-2, reads DAGVTQSPTHLIKTRGQQVTLRCSPKSGHDTVSWYQQALGQGPQFIFQYYEEEERQRGNFPDRFSGHQFPNYSSELNVNALLLGDSALYLCASSLDRGIGYGYTFGSGTRLTVV.

This rearrangement joins TRBV6-6 to TRBJ2-5; perhaps D is TRBD1 or TRBD2 (7 bases each). V lost 2 bases and J lost 4, with 14 bases in between. Germline CDR1 and CDR2: MNHNY and SVGAGI (reference sequence). The CDR3 is 15 residues long. CDR3 nucleotide sequence: TGTGCCAGCAGTTACGTCGGCAGGGGGGGAGAGACCCAGTACTTC. Translated, it gives CASSYVGRGGETQYF.

In its sample, this clone was seen once. The chain carries TRBV27 and TRBJ2-7; D is possibly TRBD1 or TRBD2 (6 bases each). Germline CDR1 MNHEY, CDR2 SMNVEV (reference sequence). The germline V and J ends were trimmed by 4 bases and 2 bases, with 15 bases remaining between them. CDR3 size: 15 residues. CDR3 bases: TGTGCCAGCAGTTCTATTCGGGGGCCGACCTACGAGCAGTACTTC. It translates to CASSSIRGPTYEQYF.

The CDR3 DNA sequence: TGTGCCAGCAGCCAAGAAGGGGAGGGGTACAATGAGCAGTTCTTC. The encoded protein is CASSQEGEGYNEQFF. The chain links TRBV14 to TRBJ2-1; 7 bases agree with TRBD2. The CDR3 extends over 15 amino acids. CDR1 and CDR2 (germline): SGHDN, FVKESK. V dropped 0 bases and J dropped 4; count of bases not matched to a gene: 3.

On this clone: A far larger clone is just one base off, so this is likely a read error. V gene TRBV9 combines with J gene TRBJ1-2; TRBD1 is a possible D gene (5 bases). This CDR3 has 14 residues. Germline loops: CDR1 SGDLS, CDR2 YYNGEE. Trimming stripped 4 bases from V and 7 bases from J, with 17 bases between. The chain's CDR3 is CASSPCTAGGGYTF. For the CDR3, the DNA is TGTGCCAGCAGCCCATGTACAGCGGGGGGTGGCTACACCTTC.

The J gene is TRBJ2-5, the V gene TRBV5-1; D is unclear. This CDR3 is 12 amino acids long. Germline V gene sequence: CDR1 SGHRS, CDR2 YFSETQ. V lost 1 base to trimming and J lost 5 bases, with 6 bases between them. The CDR3 loop is CASSLFGETQYF. CDR3 sequence (DNA): TGCGCCAGCAGCTTGTTTGGGGAGACCCAGTACTTC.

The rearrangement joins TRBV5-1 to TRBJ2-7; TRBD1 matches at 10 bases. Germline values: CDR1 SGHRS, CDR2 YFSETQ. The length of the CDR3 is 15 residues. J was trimmed by 3 bases and V by 0 bases; bases with no gene match: 3. The CDR3 region has the DNA TGCGCCAGCAGCTTGGGGACAGGGGGAAGCTACGAGCAGTACTTC. It yields the protein CASSLGTGGSYEQYF.

The rearrangement joins TRBV6-5 to TRBJ2-1; no clear D. This CDR3 is 13 amino acids long. Trimming cost V 4 bases and J 5 bases, with 9 bases left between them. Germline CDR1 reads MNHEY; CDR2 reads SVGAGI. The CDR3 loop reads CASSLAVHNEQFF. CDR3 DNA: TGTGCCAGCAGTTTGGCGGTCCACAATGAGCAGTTCTTC.

V and J are TRBV29-1 and TRBJ1-1; 7 bases map to TRBD1. Germline assignment: CDR1 SQVTM and CDR2 ANQGSEA. The CDR3 consists of 13 residues. V dropped 2 bases and J dropped 3; count of bases not matched to a gene: 3. As DNA, the CDR3 is TGCAGCGTTGAATTACAGGGGCACACTGAAGCTTTCTTT. It specifies CSVELQGHTEAFF.

The V gene is TRBV7-2, the J gene TRBJ2-7; a weak D match, TRBD1 (5 bases). CDR3 size: 15 residues. Germline V lookup: CDR1 SGHTA, CDR2 FQGNSA. V lost 5 bases and J lost 3, with 17 bases in between. In DNA, the CDR3 is TGTGCCAGCAGCCCTTTTGCAGGGATAAACTACGAGCAGTACTTC. Its translation: CASSPFAGINYEQYF.

The CDR3: CASSKVRAGEGTEAFF. CDR3 in DNA: TGTGCCAGCAGCAAAGTCAGGGCAGGGGAGGGCACTGAAGCTTTCTTT. The chain uses TRBV21-1 and TRBJ1-1. TRBV21-1 counts as a pseudogene. The length of the CDR3 is 16 residues.

This sequence joins TRBV30 and TRBJ2-2; D gene ambiguous. Germline V gene lookup returns CDR1 GTSNPN and CDR2 SVGIG (reference sequence). V was clipped by 3 bases and J by 8 bases, with 7 bases between them. This CDR3 has 11 amino acids. The CDR3 spells CAWRGMGELFF. The CDR3, as DNA: TGTGCCTGGAGAGGGATGGGGGAGCTGTTTTTT.

The chain joins TRBV11-3 to TRBJ1-2, with D possibly matching TRBD1 (6 bases). There are 13 residues in the CDR3. Germline CDR1 reads SGHNT; CDR2 reads YENEEA. V gave up 5 bases and J gave up 6 bases, with 13 bases separating them. CDR3 residues: CASSVRGLDGYTF. DNA for the CDR3: TGTGCCAGCAGCGTCAGGGGTCTGGATGGCTACACCTTC.

The chain carries TRBV28 and TRBJ2-3, with a weak D call TRBD2 (5 bases). The CDR3 is 13 amino acids. From germline, CDR1 is MDHEN and CDR2 SYDVKM. V lost 11 bases, J lost 0 bases, and 12 bases lay in between. CDR3 region: CAHSEESTDTQYF. CDR3 in DNA: TGTGCCCACTCGGAGGAAAGCACAGATACGCAGTATTTT.

This clone appeared once. The CDR3 DNA reads as TGTGCCAGCAGCCTGCAGACTAGCGGTAAAGAGACCCAGTACTTC. Translated: CASSLQTSGKETQYF. This rearrangement joins TRBV7-2 to TRBJ2-5; 9 bases agree with TRBD2. J was trimmed by 3 bases and V by 5 bases; bases with no gene match: 7. Germline loops: CDR1 SGHTA, CDR2 FQGNSA. There are 15 residues in the CDR3.

The chain is built from TRBV15 and TRBJ2-1, with D unclear. The germline CDR1 and CDR2 sequences are LNHNV and YYDKDF (reference sequence). This CDR3 is 11 amino acids long. V dropped 1 base and J dropped 8 bases, with 3 bases sitting between them. The CDR3 DNA follows: TGTGCCACCAGCAGAGTCGATGAGCAGTTCTTC. Translation gives CATSRVDEQFF.